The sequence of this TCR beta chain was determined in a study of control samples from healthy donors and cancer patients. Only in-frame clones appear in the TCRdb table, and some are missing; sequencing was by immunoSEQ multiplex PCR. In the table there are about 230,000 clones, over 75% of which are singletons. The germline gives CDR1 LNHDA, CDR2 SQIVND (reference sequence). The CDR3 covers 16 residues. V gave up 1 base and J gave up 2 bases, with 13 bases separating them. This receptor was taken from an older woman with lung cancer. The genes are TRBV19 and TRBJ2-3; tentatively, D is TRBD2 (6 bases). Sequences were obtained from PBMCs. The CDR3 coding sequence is TGTGCCAGTAGTATAGGCGAGGGAGGCACCACAGATACGCAGTATTTT. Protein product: CASSIGEGGTTDTQYF. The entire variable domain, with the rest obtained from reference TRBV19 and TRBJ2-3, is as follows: DGGITQSPKYLFRKEGQNVTLSCEQNLNHDAMYWYRQDPGQGLRLIYYSQIVNDFQKGDIAEGYSVSREKKESFPLTVTSAQKNPTAFYLCASSIGEGGTTDTQYFGPGTRLTVL.